The 27 T cell receptor beta chains presented below share a single source sample, sequenced in a study of human T cells and chemical hapten exposure. Each CDR3 protein gets one entry after TCRdb re-called the RACE reads with MiXCR. This table holds more than 80,000 distinct CDR3 sequences, about 9.4% found once. Time point meaning: patch test 2, 6 weeks after DPC sensitization. Treatment defined: therapeutic diphenylcyclopropenone sensitization with weekly scalp DPC. This material consisted of whole blood, taken in connection with sensitization to the hapten diphenylcyclopropenone (DPC). All receptors derive from a woman aged 45 to 65 with alopecia areata. Some clones in this sample may be carry-over from other donors' samples.

There are many counts of this clonotype. The chain recombines TRBV28 with TRBJ1-5; 8 nucleotides match TRBD1. The CDR3 extends over 18 amino acids. The germline CDR1 and CDR2 sequences are MDHEN and SYDVKM. Unmatched junction bases numbered 14, after V lost 7 bases and J lost 0 bases. The CDR3 coding sequence is TGTGCCAGCATAGCTGCGGGACAGGAATTCTATAGCAATCAGCCCCAGCATTTT. It specifies CASIAAGQEFYSNQPQHF.

The CDR3 sequence is CASRRGTPNEKLFF. CDR3 in DNA: TGTGCCAGCAGACGTGGGACGCCTAATGAAAAACTGTTTTTT. This chain links TRBV6-2 or TRBV6-3 with TRBJ1-4, with D possibly being TRBD1 (5 bases). CDR3 length: 14 amino acids. V was clipped by 6 bases and J by 3 bases, with 11 bases between them. Germline loops: CDR1 MNHEY, CDR2 SVGEGT.

The chain combines TRBV30 with TRBJ1-5, with 9 bases lining up with TRBD1. Trimming took 3 bases from V and 0 from J; bases not matched to a gene: 9. CDR1 is GTSNPN and CDR2 is SVGIG in the germline V gene (reference sequence). The CDR3 is 17 amino acids. This chain's CDR3 is CAWSPDRGSYSNQPQHF. For the CDR3, the DNA is TGTGCCTGGAGCCCGGACAGGGGATCGTATAGCAATCAGCCCCAGCATTTT. Based on the CDR3 plus reference TRBV30 and TRBJ1-5, the full variable domain is SQTIHQWPATLVQPVGSPLSLECTVEGTSNPNLYWYRQAAGRGLQLLFYSVGIGQISSEVPQNLSASRPQDRQFILSSKKLLLSDSGFYLCAWSPDRGSYSNQPQHFGDGTRLSIL.

The V call is TRBV29-1, the J call TRBJ1-2; 9 positions match TRBD1. The germline CDR1 and CDR2 sequences are SQVTM and ANQGSEA. J lost 8 bases, V lost 2 bases, and 6 bases had no gene match. CDR3 length: 13 amino acids. In DNA, the CDR3 is TGCAGCGTTGAACCGGGACAGGGTCTCGGCTACACCTTC. Residues: CSVEPGQGLGYTF.

The V call is TRBV29-1, the J call TRBJ1-1; TRBD1 might be the D (6 bases). Germline-derived CDR1 and CDR2 are SQVTM and ANQGSEA. Trimming removed 8 bases at V and 1 base at J, with 17 bases between. The CDR3 covers 14 residues. CDR3 amino acids: CSTYPGVRNTEAFF. CDR3 nucleotide sequence: TGCAGCACTTACCCAGGGGTGAGGAACACTGAAGCTTTCTTT.

The genes are TRBV24-1 and TRBJ2-3; maybe TRBD2 (7 bases). The ends were cut back, 3 bases at V and 4 bases at J, with 25 bases in the middle. Germline lookup yields CDR1 KGHDR and CDR2 SFDVKD. The CDR3 has 19 amino acids. Here the CDR3 reads CATSDPGRYYGGQSDTQYF. The CDR3 bases are TGTGCCACCAGTGATCCCGGACGGTATTACGGGGGGCAGTCAGATACGCAGTATTTT.

This clonotype occurred a few times. V is TRBV20-1 and J is TRBJ2-1, with 12 positions matching TRBD2. In germline, CDR1 is DFQATT, CDR2 SNEGSKA (reference sequence). J gave up 7 bases and V 5 bases, and 9 bases lay outside the gene matches. CDR3 size: 15 residues. CDR3 sequence reads: CSAAKTSGRGNEQFF. Here the CDR3 DNA reads TGCAGTGCTGCTAAGACTAGCGGGAGAGGAAATGAGCAGTTCTTC.

This clonotype has more than one count but fewer than ten. The genes are TRBV12-3 or TRBV12-4 and TRBJ2-2, with 7 nucleotides matching TRBD2. The CDR3 is made up of 15 amino acids. With 7 bases clipped from V and 5 bases from J, the junction kept 10 bases outside the gene matches. The CDR3 bases are TGTGCCAGCAACCCGGGAGGAGGCGGGACCGGGGAGCTGTTTTTT. Encoded protein: CASNPGGGGTGELFF.

This clonotype was seen only a few times. The chain links TRBV28 to TRBJ2-7; D gene unclear. Trimming stripped 7 bases from V and 3 bases from J, with 13 bases between. CDR1 MDHEN and CDR2 SYDVKM come from the germline V gene. The CDR3 consists of 13 residues. CDR3 DNA: TGTGCCAGCAAAGAGACCGCCCTCTACGAGCAGTACTTC. Its translation is CASKETALYEQYF.

This clonotype has ten or more counts. The chain combines TRBV19 with TRBJ1-2, with TRBD1 matching 7 bases. Germline CDR1 and CDR2: LNHDA and SQIVND (reference sequence). There are 15 residues in the CDR3. V lost 6 bases to trimming and J lost 4 bases; unmatched junction nucleotides: 11. The CDR3: CASRDRDRAFYGYTF. The DNA for the CDR3 is TGTGCCAGTAGAGACCGGGACAGAGCTTTCTATGGCTACACCTTC.

This clonotype was seen ten or more times. This chain uses TRBV9 with TRBJ1-1, with D hard to call. Germline V CDR1 and CDR2: SGDLS, YYNGEE. The CDR3 spans 13 residues. Trimming left V 0 bases short and J 9 bases short, with 12 bases between. The CDR3 sequence: CASSVEAVGKAFF. CDR3 in DNA: TGTGCCAGCAGCGTAGAAGCCGTCGGGAAAGCTTTCTTT.

This clonotype has ten or more counts. The rearrangement links TRBV12-3 or TRBV12-4 to TRBJ1-2, with D possibly TRBD1 on 5 matching bases. V was pared by 4 bases and J by 6 bases, with 12 bases between. The CDR3 extends over 13 amino acids. The CDR3 DNA reads TGTGCCAGCAGTTCCCTCAACAGGAATGGCTACACCTTC. Residues: CASSSLNRNGYTF.

This clonotype was seen a few times. V is TRBV28 and J is TRBJ2-3; unclear D gene. V was pared by 4 bases and J by 0 bases, with 14 bases between. The germline CDR1 and CDR2 sequences are MDHEN and SYDVKM. The CDR3 contains 16 residues. The CDR3 DNA is TGTGCCAGCAGTTCCCCTCGGGCGGTTAGCACAGATACGCAGTATTTT. Amino acids: CASSSPRAVSTDTQYF.

The sample holds a few counts of this clonotype. The rearrangement uses TRBV11-2 and TRBJ2-7, with a tentative D call TRBD1 (6 bases). Germline CDR1 SGHAT, CDR2 FQNNGV. The CDR3 runs to 13 residues. V was clipped by 5 bases and J by 3 bases, with 11 bases between them. CDR3 DNA: TGTGCCAGCAGCCCGAGGGACATCTACGAGCAGTACTTC. Translated, it gives CASSPRDIYEQYF.

This clonotype was counted ten times or more. The chain links TRBV18 to TRBJ1-4, with D uncertain. This CDR3 spans 17 amino acids. Germline assignment: CDR1 KGHSH and CDR2 LQKENI. V was trimmed by 1 base and J by 8 bases, leaving 20 bases between them. The CDR3: CASSPQFGREGEEKLFF. DNA of the CDR3: TGTGCCAGCTCACCACAATTCGGACGGGAAGGTGAAGAAAAACTGTTTTTT.

V and J are TRBV7-9 and TRBJ2-5; 12 nucleotides match TRBD2. Germline CDR1 and CDR2: SEHNR and FQNEAQ (reference sequence). Trimming took 3 bases from V and 5 from J; bases not matched to a gene: 4. The CDR3 runs 15 residues. CDR3 DNA sequence: TGTGCCAGCAGCTTTCAACTAGCGGGAGGCGAGACCCAGTACTTC. Translation: CASSFQLAGGETQYF.

This clonotype was seen ten or more times. Germline is not matched at one junction end, which may reflect a read error. The chain uses TRBV27 and TRBJ1-4, with TRBD1 matching over 7 bases. The CDR3 is 15 residues long. Germline loops: CDR1 MNHEY, CDR2 SMNVEV (reference sequence). The CDR3 DNA reads as TGTGCCAGCAGTTTTCTTACAGGGGCCGGTGAAGAACTGTTTTTT. As protein: CASSFLTGAGEELFF.

The rearrangement links TRBV7-2 to TRBJ2-5; 7 bases are shared with TRBD1. Germline CDR1 reads SGHTA; CDR2 reads FQGNSA. Trimming at V came to 1 base and at J to 2 bases, leaving 4 bases not matched to a gene. CDR3 length: 15 residues. The CDR3 nucleotides read TGTGCCAGCAGCTTAGAAGGACAGGCACAAGAGACCCAGTACTTC. Its translation is CASSLEGQAQETQYF.

V is TRBV6-6 and J is TRBJ1-1; 7 bases agree with TRBD1. J was trimmed by 3 bases and V by 7 bases; bases with no gene match: 11. Germline V CDR1 and CDR2: MNHNY, SVGAGI (reference sequence). This CDR3 comprises 15 residues. CDR3 in amino acids: CASKAEGAGDTEAFF. In DNA form, the CDR3 reads TGTGCCAGCAAGGCAGAGGGGGCCGGGGACACTGAAGCTTTCTTT.

The V and J genes are TRBV5-1 and TRBJ2-5; TRBD2 aligns across 12 bases. The CDR3 is 14 amino acids. V was pared by 4 bases and J by 5 bases, with 3 bases of the junction left unmatched. The germline V gene has CDR1 SGHRS and CDR2 YFSETQ. The CDR3 spells CASSQTSGRETQYF. CDR3 nucleotide sequence: TGCGCCAGCAGCCAAACTAGCGGGAGGGAGACCCAGTACTTC.

V usage is TRBV18 and J usage is TRBJ2-3; D perhaps matches TRBD1 (6 bases). Germline V gene lookup returns CDR1 KGHSH and CDR2 LQKENI. The CDR3 extends over 16 amino acids. V lost 6 bases, J lost 2 bases, and 18 bases lay in between. CDR3 nucleotides: TGTGCCAGCTCCTCAATCACGGACAGCATCACAGATACGCAGTATTTT. Its protein is CASSSITDSITDTQYF.

A few counts support this clonotype. The chain uses TRBV24-1 and TRBJ2-2; 7 positions match TRBD1. This CDR3 contains 15 residues. Trimming took 3 bases from V and 4 from J; bases not matched to a gene: 4. Germline V gene lookup returns CDR1 KGHDR and CDR2 SFDVKD. This chain's CDR3 is CATSDAGTVTGELFF. CDR3 DNA: TGTGCCACCAGTGATGCCGGGACAGTCACCGGGGAGCTGTTTTTT.

This clonotype was found many times. The chain joins TRBV15 to TRBJ2-1, with 8 positions matching TRBD1. The CDR3 covers 14 residues. From germline, CDR1 is LNHNV and CDR2 YYDKDF (reference sequence). The junction had 7 bases not matched to a gene; V was cut back by 4 bases and J by 8 bases. The CDR3 spells CATSKDRVVDEQFF. The CDR3 nucleotides read TGTGCCACCAGCAAGGACAGGGTGGTCGATGAGCAGTTCTTC.

This clonotype was seen at least ten times. The rearrangement joins TRBV6-5 to TRBJ2-7, with 11 positions matching TRBD2. The CDR3 is 15 amino acids. Trimming took 4 bases from V and 3 from J; bases not matched to a gene: 5. Germline V gene sequence: CDR1 MNHEY, CDR2 SVGAGI. CDR3 coding DNA: TGTGCCAGCAGTTCTCCGGGACTAGCGGACTACGAGCAGTACTTC. Amino acid sequence: CASSSPGLADYEQYF.

The V call is TRBV28, the J call TRBJ1-5; D uncertain. Germline V gene sequence: CDR1 MDHEN, CDR2 SYDVKM. This CDR3 comprises 12 residues. The V end lost 6 bases, the J end lost 6 bases, and 9 bases lay between the germline ends. The CDR3 coding sequence is TGTGCCAGCAGGGCAGGTAGTCAGCCCCAGCATTTT. The encoded protein is CASRAGSQPQHF.

In this sample, this clonotype turned up many times. The chain employs TRBV4-1 and TRBJ1-2; unclear D gene. The CDR3 covers 15 residues. Germline CDR1 is MGHRA and CDR2 is YSYEKL. V was cut by 3 bases and J by 1 base, with 12 bases left in between. The CDR3 sequence is CASSHPISDNYGYTF. CDR3 nucleotide sequence: TGCGCCAGCAGCCACCCGATCAGTGATAACTATGGCTACACCTTC.

This clonotype was recorded many times. The chain employs TRBV29-1 and TRBJ1-2, with D maybe TRBD1 (5 bases). With 5 bases removed from V and 5 bases from J, the gap between germline ends came to 9 bases. This CDR3 has 11 amino acids. Germline loops: CDR1 SQVTM, CDR2 ANQGSEA. This chain's CDR3 is CSVTGGYGYTF. The DNA for the CDR3 is TGCAGCGTTACGGGGGGATATGGCTACACCTTC. The entire variable domain, with the rest obtained from reference TRBV29-1 and TRBJ1-2, is as follows: SAVISQKPSRDICQRGTSLTIQCQVDSQVTMMFWYRQQPGQSLTLIATANQGSEATYESGFVIDKFPISRPNLTFSTLTVSNMSPEDSSIYLCSVTGGYGYTFGSGTRLTVV.